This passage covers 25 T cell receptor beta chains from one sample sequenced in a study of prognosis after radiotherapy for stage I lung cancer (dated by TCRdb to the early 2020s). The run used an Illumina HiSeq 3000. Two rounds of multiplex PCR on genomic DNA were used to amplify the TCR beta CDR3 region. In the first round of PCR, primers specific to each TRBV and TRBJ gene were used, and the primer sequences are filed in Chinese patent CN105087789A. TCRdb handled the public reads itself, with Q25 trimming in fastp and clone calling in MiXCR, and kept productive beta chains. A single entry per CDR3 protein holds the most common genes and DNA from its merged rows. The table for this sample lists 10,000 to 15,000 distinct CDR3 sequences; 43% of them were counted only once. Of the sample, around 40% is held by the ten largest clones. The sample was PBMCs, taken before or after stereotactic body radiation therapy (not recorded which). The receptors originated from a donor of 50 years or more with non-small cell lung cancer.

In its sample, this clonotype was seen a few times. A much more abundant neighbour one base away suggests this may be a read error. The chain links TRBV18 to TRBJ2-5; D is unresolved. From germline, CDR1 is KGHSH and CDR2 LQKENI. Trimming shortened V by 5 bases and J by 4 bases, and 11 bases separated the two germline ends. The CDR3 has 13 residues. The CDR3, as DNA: TGTGCCAGCTCAAGGGCCCTCCGAGAGACCCAGTACTTC. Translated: CASSRALRETQYF.

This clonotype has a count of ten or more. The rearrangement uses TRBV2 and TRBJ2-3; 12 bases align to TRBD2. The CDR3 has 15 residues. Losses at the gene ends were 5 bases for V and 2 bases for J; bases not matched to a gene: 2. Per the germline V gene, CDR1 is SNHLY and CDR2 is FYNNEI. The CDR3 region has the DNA TGTGCCAGCAGTCTAGCGGGAGGGTACACAGATACGCAGTATTTT. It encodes CASSLAGGYTDTQYF.

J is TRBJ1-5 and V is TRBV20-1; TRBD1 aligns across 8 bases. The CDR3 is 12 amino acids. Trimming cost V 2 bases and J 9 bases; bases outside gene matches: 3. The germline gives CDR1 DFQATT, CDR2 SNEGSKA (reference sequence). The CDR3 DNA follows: TGCAGTGCTAGACAGGGGGCAGTGCCCCAGCATTTT. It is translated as CSARQGAVPQHF.

The CDR3 is CASSGGAKDTQYF. The CDR3 DNA follows: TGTGCCAGCTCAGGGGGCGCGAAAGATACGCAGTATTTT. The chain carries TRBV7-2 and TRBJ2-3; 8 bases line up with TRBD1. The length of the CDR3 is 13 residues. In germline, CDR1 is SGHTA, CDR2 FQGNSA. V trimming: 8 bases; J trimming: 5 bases; junction bases outside the gene matches: 6.

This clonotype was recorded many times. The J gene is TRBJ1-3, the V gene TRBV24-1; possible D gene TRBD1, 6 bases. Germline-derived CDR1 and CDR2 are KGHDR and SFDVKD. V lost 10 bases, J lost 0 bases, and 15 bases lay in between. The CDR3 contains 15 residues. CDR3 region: CATSGQPISGNTIYF. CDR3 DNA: TGTGCCACTTCCGGACAGCCGATCTCTGGAAACACCATATATTTT.

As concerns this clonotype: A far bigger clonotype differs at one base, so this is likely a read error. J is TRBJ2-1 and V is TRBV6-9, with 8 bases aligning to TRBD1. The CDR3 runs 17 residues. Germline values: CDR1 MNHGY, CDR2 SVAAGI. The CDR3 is CASSSPRTGSSYNEQLF. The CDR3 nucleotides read TGTGCCAGCAGTTCCCCCCGGACAGGGAGCTCCTACAATGAGCAGTTGTTC.

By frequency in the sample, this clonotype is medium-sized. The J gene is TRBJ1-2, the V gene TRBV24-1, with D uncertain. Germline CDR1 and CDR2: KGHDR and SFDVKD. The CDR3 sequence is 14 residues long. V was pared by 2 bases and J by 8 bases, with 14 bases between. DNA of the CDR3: TGTGCCACCAGTGATTGGCGGGTATCGTGGGGCTACACCTTC. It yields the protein CATSDWRVSWGYTF.

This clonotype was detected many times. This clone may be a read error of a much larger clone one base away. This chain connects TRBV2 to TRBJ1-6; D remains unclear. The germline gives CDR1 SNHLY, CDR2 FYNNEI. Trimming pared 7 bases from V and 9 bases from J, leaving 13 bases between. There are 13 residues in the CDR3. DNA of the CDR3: TGTGCCAGCATCCAATCCACGAGTTCACCCCTCCACTTT. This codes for CASIQSTSSPLHF.

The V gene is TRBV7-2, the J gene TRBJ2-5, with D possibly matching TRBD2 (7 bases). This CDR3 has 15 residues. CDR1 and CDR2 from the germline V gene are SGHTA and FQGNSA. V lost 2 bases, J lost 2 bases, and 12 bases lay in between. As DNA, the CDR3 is TGTGCCAGCAGCTTATCTAGGGGGGGGCAAGAGACCCAGTACTTC. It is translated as CASSLSRGGQETQYF.

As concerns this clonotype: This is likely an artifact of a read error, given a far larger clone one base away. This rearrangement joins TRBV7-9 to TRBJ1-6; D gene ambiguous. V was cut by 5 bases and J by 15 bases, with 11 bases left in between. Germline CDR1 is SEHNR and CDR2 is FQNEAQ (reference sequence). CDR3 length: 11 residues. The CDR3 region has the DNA TGTGCCAGCAGCGACGGGGATCGCCTCCACTTT. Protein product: CASSDGDRLHF.

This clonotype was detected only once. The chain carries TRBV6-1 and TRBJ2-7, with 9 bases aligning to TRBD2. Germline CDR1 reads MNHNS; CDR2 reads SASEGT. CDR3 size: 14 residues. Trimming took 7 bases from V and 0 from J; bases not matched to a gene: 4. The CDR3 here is CASTHSGSSYEQYF. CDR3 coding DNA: TGTGCCAGCACGCATAGCGGGAGCTCCTACGAGCAGTACTTC.

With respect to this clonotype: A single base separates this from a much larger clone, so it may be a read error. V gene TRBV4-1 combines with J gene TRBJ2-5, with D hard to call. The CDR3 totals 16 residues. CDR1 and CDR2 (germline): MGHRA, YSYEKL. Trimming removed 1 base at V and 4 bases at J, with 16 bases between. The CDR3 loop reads CASSQVQGQARETQYF. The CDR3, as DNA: TGCGCCAGCAGCCAAGTTCAAGGCCAGGCACGAGAGACCCAGTACTTC.

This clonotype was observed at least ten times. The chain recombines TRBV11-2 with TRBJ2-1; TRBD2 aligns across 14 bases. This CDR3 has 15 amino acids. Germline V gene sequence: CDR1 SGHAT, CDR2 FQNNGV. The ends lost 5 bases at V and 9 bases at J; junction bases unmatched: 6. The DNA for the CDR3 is TGTGCCAGCAGCCTCTCGACTAGCGGGAGGGCTGAGCAGTTCTTC. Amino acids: CASSLSTSGRAEQFF.

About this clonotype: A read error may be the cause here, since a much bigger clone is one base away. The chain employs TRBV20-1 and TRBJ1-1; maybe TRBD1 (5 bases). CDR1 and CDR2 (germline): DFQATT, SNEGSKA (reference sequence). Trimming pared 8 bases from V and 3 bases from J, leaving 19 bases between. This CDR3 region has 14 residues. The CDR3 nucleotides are TGCAGTACCAGTGGGACCCACACATACACTGAAGCTTTCTTT. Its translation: CSTSGTHTYTEAFF.

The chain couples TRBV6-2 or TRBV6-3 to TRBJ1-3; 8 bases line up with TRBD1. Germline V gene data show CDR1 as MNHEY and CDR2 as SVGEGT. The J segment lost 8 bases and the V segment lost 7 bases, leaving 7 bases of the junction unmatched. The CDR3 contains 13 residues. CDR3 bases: TGTGCCAGCAATAGGACAGGGACTGACACCATATATTTT. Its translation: CASNRTGTDTIYF.

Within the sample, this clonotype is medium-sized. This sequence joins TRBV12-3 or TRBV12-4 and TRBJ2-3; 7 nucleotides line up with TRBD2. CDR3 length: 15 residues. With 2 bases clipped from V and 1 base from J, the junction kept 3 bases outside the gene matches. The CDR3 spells CASSLSLAGTDTQYF. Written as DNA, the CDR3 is TGTGCCAGCAGTTTATCCCTAGCGGGCACAGATACGCAGTATTTT.

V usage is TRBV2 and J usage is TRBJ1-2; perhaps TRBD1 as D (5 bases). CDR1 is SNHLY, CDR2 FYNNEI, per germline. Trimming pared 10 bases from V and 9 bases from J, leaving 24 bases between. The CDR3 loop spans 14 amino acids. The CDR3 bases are TGTGCCACGACAGCTCTAGGTATGTTCGAGTGCTACACCTTC. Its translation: CATTALGMFECYTF.

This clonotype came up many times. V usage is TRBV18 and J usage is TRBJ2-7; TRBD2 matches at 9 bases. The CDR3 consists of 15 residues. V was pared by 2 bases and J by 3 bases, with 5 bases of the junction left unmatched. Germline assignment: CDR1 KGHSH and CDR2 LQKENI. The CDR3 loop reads CASSPKASGIYEQYF. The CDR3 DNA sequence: TGTGCCAGCTCACCAAAGGCTAGCGGGATCTACGAGCAGTACTTC.

CDR3 in DNA: TGCAGTGCTAGTTGGGACTATGGCTACACCTTC. Its protein is CSASWDYGYTF. The chain couples TRBV20-1 to TRBJ1-2; D remains ambiguous. The germline V gene has CDR1 DFQATT and CDR2 SNEGSKA (reference sequence). The CDR3 contains 11 residues. V was pared by 3 bases and J by 3 bases, with 5 bases between.

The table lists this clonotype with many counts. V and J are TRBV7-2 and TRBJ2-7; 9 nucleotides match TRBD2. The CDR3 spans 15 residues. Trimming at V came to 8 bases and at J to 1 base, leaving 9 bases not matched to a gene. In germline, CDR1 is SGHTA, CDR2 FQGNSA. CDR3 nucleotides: TGTGCCAGCGGGTCTAGCGGGGTGAAATCCTACGAGCAGTACTTC. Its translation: CASGSSGVKSYEQYF.

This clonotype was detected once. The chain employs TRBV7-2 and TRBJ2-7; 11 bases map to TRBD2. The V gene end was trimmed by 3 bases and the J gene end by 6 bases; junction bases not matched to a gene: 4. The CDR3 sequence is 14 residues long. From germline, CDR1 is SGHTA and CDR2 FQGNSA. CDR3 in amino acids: CASSFLGTSGEQYF. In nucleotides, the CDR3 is TGTGCCAGCAGCTTCCTCGGGACTAGCGGCGAGCAGTACTTC. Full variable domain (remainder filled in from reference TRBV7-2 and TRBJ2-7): GAGVSQSPSNKVTEKGKDVELRCDPISGHTALYWYRQSLGQGLEFLIYFQGNSAPDKSGLPSDRFSAERTGGSVSTLTIQRTQQEDSAVYLCASSFLGTSGEQYFGPGTRLTVT.

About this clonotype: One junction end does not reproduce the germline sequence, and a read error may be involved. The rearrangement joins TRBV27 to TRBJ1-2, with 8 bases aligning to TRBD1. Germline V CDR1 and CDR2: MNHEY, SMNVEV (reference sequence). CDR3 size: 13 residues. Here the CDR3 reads CASSQGAVYVYTF. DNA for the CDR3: TGTGCCAGTAGCCAGGGGGCTGTCTATGTCTACACCTTC.

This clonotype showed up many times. The CDR3, as DNA: TGTGCCAGCGCCCGCTCAAGGAACTACGAGCAGTACTTC. Protein product: CASARSRNYEQYF. The gene calls are TRBV7-2 and TRBJ2-7; D is undetermined. The CDR3 loop spans 13 amino acids. Germline V gene lookup returns CDR1 SGHTA and CDR2 FQGNSA. V gave up 8 bases and J gave up 3 bases, with 14 bases separating them.

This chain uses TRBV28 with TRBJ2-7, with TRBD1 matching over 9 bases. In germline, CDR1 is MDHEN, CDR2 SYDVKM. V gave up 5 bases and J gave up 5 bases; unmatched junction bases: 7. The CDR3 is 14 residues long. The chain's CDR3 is CASSRGRTGDEQYF. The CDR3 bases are TGTGCCAGCAGTCGCGGGCGGACAGGGGACGAGCAGTACTTC. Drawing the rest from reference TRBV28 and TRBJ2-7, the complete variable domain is DVKVTQSSRYLVKRTGEKVFLECVQDMDHENMFWYRQDPGLGLRLIYFSYDVKMKEKGDIPEGYSVSREKKERFSLILESASTNQTSMYLCASSRGRTGDEQYFGPGTRLTVT.

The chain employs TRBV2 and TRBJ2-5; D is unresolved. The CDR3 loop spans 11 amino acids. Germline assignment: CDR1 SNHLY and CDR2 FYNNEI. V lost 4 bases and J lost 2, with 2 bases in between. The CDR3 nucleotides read TGTGCCAGCAGTGGACAAGAGACCCAGTACTTC. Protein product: CASSGQETQYF.